This T cell receptor beta chain was retrieved from a study of cytomegalovirus exposure and HLA in healthy donors. About the study: The approximately 120 validation repertoires and the roughly 680 first-cohort repertoires shared a platform, a later analysis reported.

Assay: immunoSEQ multiplex PCR; the TCRdb copy retains only in-frame clones and omits some. This sample has about 350,000 clones; about nine tenths occur once, and the top ten carry 0.95% to 1.5%. Germline CDR1 is SQVTM and CDR2 is ANQGSEA. V gave up 3 bases and J gave up 5 bases, with 10 bases separating them. The CDR3 length is 13 residues. This clone was seen once. Its antigen is unidentified. The donors were in the approximately 120-subject validation cohort; that cohort was separate from the roughly 680-subject first cohort. Notes on the study in general: First-cohort TCR clusters tended to co-occur in the roughly 130 validation repertoires, a later analysis found. Rarity held for most TCR sequences, but there were some public TCRs that occurred in many donors.

Material: PBMCs. The receptor was derived from a woman in her 30s in good health and CMV-seropositive. J is TRBJ2-2 and V is TRBV29-1; D is perhaps TRBD1 (6 bases). The CDR3 here is CSVETGSTGELFF. In DNA form, the CDR3 reads TGCAGCGTTGAGACAGGTTCGACCGGGGAGCTGTTTTTT.